This passage covers 20 T cell receptor beta chains from one sample sequenced in a study of blood T cells in healthy people across ages. Combining a sample-barcoded 5' primer with a J-beta primer mix, a second PCR ran for about 7 to 11 cycles. Each CDR3 protein gets one entry after TCRdb re-called the 5' RACE reads with MiXCR. Here the sample spans about 620,000 distinct CDR3 sequences, about 51% being singletons. The sample comprised blood. These receptor sequences come from a woman at least 80 years old in good health.

The chain joins TRBV24-1 to TRBJ1-5, with a possible D match to TRBD1 (5 bases). V was pared by 5 bases and J by 3 bases, with 13 bases between. CDR3 size: 15 residues. Germline CDR1 is KGHDR and CDR2 is SFDVKD. CDR3 residues: CATSARDLPNQPQHF. The CDR3 DNA reads TGTGCCACCAGTGCCCGGGACCTACCCAATCAGCCCCAGCATTTT.

This rearrangement joins TRBV3-1 to TRBJ2-2, with D perhaps given as TRBD1 or TRBD2 (5 bases each). Germline V gene lookup returns CDR1 LGHDT and CDR2 YNNKEL (reference sequence). The CDR3 spans 14 residues. The V end was cut by 4 bases, the J end by 6 bases, with 12 bases between. Here the CDR3 reads CASSPGPAAGELFF. CDR3 DNA sequence: TGTGCCAGCAGCCCGGGACCAGCGGCCGGGGAGCTGTTTTTT. The full variable domain, in which reference TRBV3-1 and TRBJ2-2 provide the parts outside the CDR3, is DTAVSQTPKYLVTQMGNDKSIKCEQNLGHDTMYWYKQDSKKFLKIMFSYNNKELIINETVPNRFSPKSPDKAHLNLHINSLELGDSAVYFCASSPGPAAGELFFGEGSRLTVL.

This clonotype is a singleton in its sample. The chain employs TRBV6-4 and TRBJ2-7; D is undetermined. Trimming left V 7 bases short and J 7 bases short, with 5 bases between. CDR3 length: 9 amino acids. Germline V CDR1 and CDR2: MRHNA, SNTAGT. The CDR3 here is CASIWEQYF. The CDR3 coding sequence is TGTGCCAGCATCTGGGAGCAGTACTTC.

This clonotype came up a few times. The chain combines TRBV12-3 or TRBV12-4 with TRBJ1-4; maybe TRBD1 (6 bases). V was shortened by 6 bases and J by 3 bases, with 14 bases between the two germline ends. The CDR3 is 15 amino acids. In DNA form, the CDR3 reads TGTGCCAGCAGGCCTACAGGGTACTCTAATGAAAAACTGTTTTTT. Encoded protein: CASRPTGYSNEKLFF.

The gene calls are TRBV7-2 and TRBJ2-3; unclear D gene. V was cut by 5 bases and J by 6 bases, with 12 bases left in between. The CDR3 consists of 13 residues. CDR1 SGHTA and CDR2 FQGNSA come from the germline V gene. In DNA, the CDR3 is TGTGCCAGCAGCCCCCGCGATAGGGATACGCAGTATTTT. Protein: CASSPRDRDTQYF.

At least ten counts were recorded for this clonotype. The rearrangement uses TRBV7-2 and TRBJ2-1; D remains unclear. The V gene's germline CDR1 is SGHTA and CDR2 FQGNSA. Trimming took off 4 bases at V and 2 bases at J, with 12 bases between the two ends. This CDR3 comprises 15 residues. The CDR3 spells CASSSHRPPYNEQFF. The CDR3 nucleotides are TGTGCCAGCAGCTCCCATAGGCCTCCCTACAATGAGCAGTTCTTC. Drawing the rest from reference TRBV7-2 and TRBJ2-1, the complete variable domain is GAGVSQSPSNKVTEKGKDVELRCDPISGHTALYWYRQSLGQGLEFLIYFQGNSAPDKSGLPSDRFSAERTGGSVSTLTIQRTQQEDSAVYLCASSSHRPPYNEQFFGPGTRLTVL.

This chain joins TRBV5-5 and TRBJ2-3; 11 nucleotides line up with TRBD2. The germline V gene has CDR1 SGHKS and CDR2 YYEKEE (reference sequence). This CDR3 comprises 16 residues. After removal of 3 bases from V and 4 bases from J, the junction contained 7 bases not matched to a gene. The CDR3 nucleotides are TGTGCCAGCAGCTCCAAGTTGACTAGCGGGGCAGATACGCAGTATTTT. This gives the protein CASSSKLTSGADTQYF.

The sample holds many counts of this clonotype. Here the CDR3 DNA reads TGTGCCAGCAGCAGGGCGGGGGGACTCACAGATACGCAGTATTTT. Translating gives CASSRAGGLTDTQYF. The rearrangement uses TRBV11-2 and TRBJ2-3, with 8 bases fitting TRBD2. CDR3 size: 15 residues. Trimming cost V 5 bases and J 2 bases; bases outside gene matches: 6. CDR1 SGHAT and CDR2 FQNNGV come from the germline V gene.

At least ten counts were recorded for this clonotype. The chain uses TRBV12-3 or TRBV12-4 and TRBJ2-1; D gene uncertain. V was clipped by 6 bases and J by 9 bases, with 12 bases between them. The CDR3 has 12 residues. The CDR3 sequence: CASSSIPGEQFF. The CDR3 DNA reads TGTGCCAGCAGCTCCATTCCGGGTGAGCAGTTCTTC.

V is TRBV2 and J is TRBJ2-1; tentatively, D is TRBD2 (6 bases). Germline-derived CDR1 and CDR2 are SNHLY and FYNNEI. The V and J ends lost 6 bases and 3 bases respectively, with 18 bases between them. This CDR3 is built from 16 residues. DNA of the CDR3: TGTGCCAGCAGATCCGCGACGGGACTGCACTACAATGAGCAGTTCTTC. Translation gives CASRSATGLHYNEQFF.

The chain has TRBV12-3 or TRBV12-4 and TRBJ2-6; possible D gene TRBD1, 5 bases. The CDR3 consists of 22 residues. Trimming shortened V by 7 bases and J by 0 bases, and 31 bases separated the two germline ends. The CDR3 DNA sequence: TGTGCCAGCACCCCTCCCGTCGAGACAGACTTTCGGTACGTCTCTGGGGCCAACGTCCTGACTTTC. This codes for CASTPPVETDFRYVSGANVLTF.

Of note for this clonotype: An end of the junction does not agree with germline; a read error may underlie this. This chain links TRBV9 with TRBJ2-3; a weak D match, TRBD2 (6 bases). Germline loops: CDR1 SGDLS, CDR2 YYNGEE. CDR3 length equals 16 residues. The CDR3 coding sequence is TGTGCCAGCGGCGTAGGAGGGGTGAGGAAAACAGATACGCAGTATTTT. This gives the protein CASGVGGVRKTDTQYF.

CDR3 amino acids: CSARDPIAGGKKYF. For the CDR3, the DNA is TGCAGTGCTAGAGATCCGATAGCGGGAGGGAAAAAGTATTTT. The genes are TRBV20-1 and TRBJ2-3; 11 bases are a match to TRBD2. The J segment lost 13 bases and the V segment lost 0 bases, leaving 9 bases of the junction unmatched. Germline CDR1 is DFQATT and CDR2 is SNEGSKA (reference sequence). This CDR3 contains 14 residues.

Comments on this clonotype: Since a much larger clone is just one base distant, this may be a read error. This sequence joins TRBV5-1 and TRBJ2-3; 7 bases fit TRBD1. CDR3 length: 14 amino acids. Germline V CDR1 and CDR2: SGHRS, YFSETQ. V trimming: 3 bases; J trimming: 8 bases; junction bases outside the gene matches: 9. The CDR3 sequence is CASSWDSVSATQYF. The CDR3 nucleotides read TGCGCCAGCAGCTGGGACAGCGTGTCAGCTACGCAGTATTTT.

The rearrangement links TRBV15 to TRBJ2-1, with a tentative D call TRBD2 (6 bases). V shed 0 bases and J shed 0 bases, with 12 bases lying between them. CDR3 length: 17 residues. The V gene's germline CDR1 is LNHNV and CDR2 YYDKDF (reference sequence). CDR3 bases: TGTGCCACCAGCAGAGATCGGGCGGGGAGCTCCTACAATGAGCAGTTCTTC. Translating gives CATSRDRAGSSYNEQFF.

This clonotype was counted at least ten times. This chain uses TRBV12-3 or TRBV12-4 with TRBJ2-1; D ambiguous. The V and J ends lost 6 bases and 0 bases respectively, with 18 bases between them. The CDR3 has 17 residues. The CDR3 DNA reads as TGTGCCAGCAGCACAGATCGAGCAGCAAGCTCCTACAATGAGCAGTTCTTC. Translation: CASSTDRAASSYNEQFF.

This chain joins TRBV2 and TRBJ2-2; no clear D gene. Germline CDR1 and CDR2: SNHLY and FYNNEI. CDR3 length: 13 residues. With 6 bases removed from V and 6 bases from J, the gap between germline ends came to 11 bases. The CDR3 DNA reads as TGTGCCAGCAGGGCGACCGCGGCCGGGGAGCTGTTTTTT. The encoded protein is CASRATAAGELFF.

The chain carries TRBV12-3 or TRBV12-4 and TRBJ1-1; perhaps TRBD1 as D (6 bases). V was pared by 6 bases and J by 4 bases, with 24 bases between. This CDR3 is 17 amino acids long. CDR3 loop: CASSTRRGRFLVTEAFF. The CDR3 region has the DNA TGTGCCAGCAGCACGCGCCGGGGGCGCTTCTTGGTCACTGAAGCTTTCTTT.

The chain links TRBV13 to TRBJ2-3; either TRBD1 or TRBD2 may fit D (5 bases each). This CDR3 has 15 residues. From germline, CDR1 is PRHDT and CDR2 FYEKMQ (reference sequence). The V and J ends lost 5 bases and 2 bases respectively, with 14 bases between them. The chain's CDR3 is CASSPDGAVTDTQYF. The CDR3 DNA reads as TGTGCCAGCAGCCCAGACGGGGCGGTCACAGATACGCAGTATTTT.

CDR3 residues: CASSQGQGRYSPLHF. As DNA, the CDR3 is TGTGCCAGCAGTCAAGGACAGGGGAGGTATTCACCCCTCCACTTT. The chain recombines TRBV6-6 with TRBJ1-6; TRBD1 matches 9 bases. The germline gives CDR1 MNHNY, CDR2 SVGAGI (reference sequence). The CDR3 has 15 amino acids. Unmatched junction bases numbered 7, after V lost 5 bases and J lost 8 bases.